The 27 T cell receptor beta chains reported below all come from one sample, sequenced in a study of blood T cell repertoires in COVID-19. Produced via immunoSEQ multiplex PCR; TCRdb's table is partial and in-frame only. Altogether 250,000 to 350,000 clones are present, 70% to 85% being singletons, with the ten largest covering over 1.3%. Sequencing input: peripheral blood. The receptor set was obtained from a human donor with COVID-19, enrolled during active disease. The donor label of this sample is uncertain.

J is TRBJ2-7 and V is TRBV19; 7 bases line up with TRBD1. This CDR3 comprises 14 residues. Germline V gene data show CDR1 as LNHDA and CDR2 as SQIVND (reference sequence). V shed 3 bases and J 3 bases; nucleotides not matched to a gene: 5. The CDR3 sequence is CASSIRTGYYEQYF. The CDR3 region has the DNA TGTGCCAGTAGTATTCGGACAGGATACTACGAGCAGTACTTC.

The chain is built from TRBV4-1 and TRBJ2-5, with TRBD2 matching 7 bases. V lost 2 bases and J lost 2; bases outside the gene matches: 5. There are 15 residues in the CDR3. Germline V CDR1 and CDR2: MGHRA, YSYEKL. CDR3 region: CASSQILAVQETQYF. The DNA for the CDR3 is TGCGCCAGCAGCCAAATCCTAGCGGTGCAAGAGACCCAGTACTTC.

The chain has TRBV13 and TRBJ2-7; 8 bases align to TRBD1. The V gene end was trimmed by 5 bases and the J gene end by 4 bases; junction bases not matched to a gene: 13. The CDR3 sequence is 16 residues long. CDR1 is PRHDT, CDR2 FYEKMQ, per germline (reference sequence). Written as DNA, the CDR3 is TGTGCCAGCAGCCAGAGTAGCAGAGGACAGGGTTACGAGCAGTACTTC. Amino acids: CASSQSSRGQGYEQYF.

This chain connects TRBV3-1 (or the pseudogene TRBV3-2) to TRBJ1-4; no definite D call. Trimming removed 0 bases from V and 5 bases from J, with 16 bases in between. Germline V gene sequence: CDR1 LGHDT, CDR2 YNNKEL (reference sequence). The length of the CDR3 is 17 residues. The CDR3 reads CASSQDYGKAQNEKLFF. The CDR3 DNA reads TGTGCCAGCAGCCAAGATTATGGTAAAGCCCAAAATGAAAAACTGTTTTTT.

The V call is TRBV7-2, the J call TRBJ1-1, with D tentatively TRBD1 (6 bases). The V end was cut by 1 base, the J end by 6 bases, with 15 bases between. The CDR3 sequence is 15 residues long. CDR1 is SGHTA, CDR2 FQGNSA, per germline. DNA for the CDR3: TGTGCCAGCAGCTTAGACCCAGGGGTCTCCCCTGAAGCTTTCTTT. This codes for CASSLDPGVSPEAFF.

The rearrangement links TRBV28 to TRBJ1-4; 7 bases align to TRBD1. The CDR3 covers 15 residues. Germline trimming cut 4 bases from V and 7 bases from J; bases unmatched to any gene: 9. In germline, CDR1 is MDHEN, CDR2 SYDVKM. The CDR3 region has the DNA TGTGCCAGCAGTTCCCAACAGGGGCTAGGTGAAAAACTGTTTTTT. It codes for CASSSQQGLGEKLFF.

CDR3 bases: TGTGCCACCAGTGACCCCGCACAGGGGGCCAATTATGGCTACACCTTC. Protein product: CATSDPAQGANYGYTF. The V and J genes are TRBV24-1 and TRBJ1-2, with 9 bases lining up with TRBD1. The germline CDR1 and CDR2 sequences are KGHDR and SFDVKD. The CDR3 covers 16 residues. The V gene end was trimmed by 4 bases and the J gene end by 5 bases; junction bases not matched to a gene: 10.

The CDR3 region is CASSLDRGQDTEAFF. CDR3 in DNA: TGTGCCAGCAGCCTGGACAGGGGGCAGGACACTGAAGCTTTCTTT. V and J are TRBV9 and TRBJ1-1, with TRBD1 matching over 11 bases. V lost 4 bases and J lost 3; bases outside the gene matches: 5. The CDR3 has 15 amino acids. Germline CDR1 SGDLS, CDR2 YYNGEE. Full variable domain (outside the CDR3, taken from reference TRBV9 and TRBJ1-1): DSGVTQTPKHLITATGQRVTLRCSPRSGDLSVYWYQQSLDQGLQFLIQYYNGEERAKGNILERFSAQQFPDLHSELNLSSLELGDSALYFCASSLDRGQDTEAFFGQGTRLTVV.

The J gene is TRBJ2-2, the V gene TRBV10-3; 11 bases are shared with TRBD2. Germline-derived CDR1 and CDR2 are ENHRY and SYGVKD. After removal of 6 bases from V and 0 bases from J, the junction contained 0 bases not matched to a gene. The CDR3 loop spans 15 amino acids. This CDR3 reads CAIRGLAANTGELFF. The CDR3 DNA sequence: TGTGCCATCAGGGGACTAGCGGCGAACACCGGGGAGCTGTTTTTT.

The chain employs TRBV6-5 and TRBJ1-3; D ambiguous. V shed 0 bases and J shed 0 bases, with 9 bases lying between them. This CDR3 region has 16 residues. CDR1 and CDR2 (germline): MNHEY, SVGAGI. The CDR3 nucleotides are TGTGCCAGCAGTTACTCGAGTCCCCTCTCTGGAAACACCATATATTTT. Translating gives CASSYSSPLSGNTIYF.

The CDR3 DNA follows: TGCGCCAGCAGCTCCTCAGGGGGCGAAACTGAAGCTTTCTTT. Residues: CASSSSGGETEAFF. V is TRBV5-1 and J is TRBJ1-1, with 8 bases fitting TRBD1. CDR3 length: 14 amino acids. Trimming took 3 bases from V and 5 from J; bases not matched to a gene: 6. Germline assignment: CDR1 SGHRS and CDR2 YFSETQ.

The V call is TRBV5-1, the J call TRBJ2-7; TRBD2 might be the D (5 bases). Between the trimmed V and J ends, which lost 2 bases and 6 bases, there was a span of 21 bases. Germline V CDR1 and CDR2: SGHRS, YFSETQ. There are 16 residues in the CDR3. The chain's CDR3 is CASSLRLEGARREQYF. The DNA for the CDR3 is TGCGCCAGCAGCTTACGTCTAGAGGGAGCGCGTCGCGAGCAGTACTTC.

This sequence joins TRBV7-3 and TRBJ2-2; 12 bases align to TRBD1. With V trimmed by 3 bases and J by 6 bases, 2 bases remained unmatched. Germline V gene data show CDR1 as SGHTA and CDR2 as FQGTGA. The length of the CDR3 is 15 residues. CDR3 in DNA: TGTGCCAGCAGCTTGGGACAGGGGGCCGCCGGGGAGCTGTTTTTT. This codes for CASSLGQGAAGELFF.

The J gene is TRBJ2-1, the V gene TRBV9; tentatively, D is TRBD2 (6 bases). The CDR3 totals 15 residues. Trimming cost V 5 bases and J 4 bases, with 16 bases left between them. Germline lookup yields CDR1 SGDLS and CDR2 YYNGEE. The CDR3 DNA is TGTGCCAGCAGTTCATCCGGGAGAAGGTACAATGAGCAGTTCTTC. Protein: CASSSSGRRYNEQFF.

V gene TRBV2 combines with J gene TRBJ1-2; D is uncertain. Germline CDR1 and CDR2: SNHLY and FYNNEI. The CDR3 length is 15 residues. V was pared by 6 bases and J by 8 bases, with 22 bases between. In nucleotides, the CDR3 is TGTGCCAGCAGCCCCGTCCCTTATGATGCGCGCGGCTACACCTTC. It codes for CASSPVPYDARGYTF.

The chain combines TRBV29-1 with TRBJ2-1; 9 nucleotides agree with TRBD2. J lost 5 bases, V lost 6 bases, and 8 bases had no gene match. CDR1 SQVTM and CDR2 ANQGSEA come from the germline V gene. This CDR3 has 14 amino acids. The CDR3, as DNA: TGCAGCGTCAAAAGCGGGAGGTACCACAATGAGCAGTTCTTC. It encodes CSVKSGRYHNEQFF.

With regard to this clone: Compared with germline, one end of the junction differs, possibly owing to a read error. V usage is TRBV6-6 and J usage is TRBJ1-1, with a weak D call TRBD1 (5 bases). Per germline, CDR1 MNHNY and CDR2 SVGAGI (reference sequence). The CDR3 covers 15 residues. The DNA of the CDR3 is TGTGCCAGCAGTTACGGGGGGGGGTGGAACTCTGAAGCTTTCTTT. Amino acids: CASSYGGGWNSEAFF.

This clone has a single count. The chain combines TRBV19 with TRBJ1-5; TRBD1 is a possible D gene (6 bases). Germline CDR1 LNHDA, CDR2 SQIVND (reference sequence). This CDR3 has 17 amino acids. Trimming pared 2 bases from V and 2 bases from J, leaving 16 bases between. In nucleotides, the CDR3 is TGTGCCAGTAGTATAACCTGGGGGGGCACGGGCAATCAGCCCCAGCATTTT. Protein product: CASSITWGGTGNQPQHF.

In this sample, this clone turned up a few times. This chain uses TRBV29-1 with TRBJ1-5; D call uncertain. Trimming left V 6 bases short and J 1 base short, with 7 bases between. Germline CDR1 SQVTM, CDR2 ANQGSEA. This CDR3 region has 12 residues. The CDR3 region is CSVAESNQPQHF. The CDR3 region has the DNA TGCAGCGTCGCAGAAAGCAATCAGCCCCAGCATTTT.

The chain employs TRBV5-1 and TRBJ2-7; 10 positions match TRBD2. Germline trimming cut 3 bases from V and 4 bases from J; bases unmatched to any gene: 7. The CDR3 runs to 15 residues. Germline V lookup: CDR1 SGHRS, CDR2 YFSETQ. CDR3 in DNA: TGCGCCAGCAGCTCGAACCTAGCGGGAGAATACGAGCAGTACTTC. This codes for CASSSNLAGEYEQYF.

This chain uses TRBV6-6 with TRBJ1-4; 7 nucleotides align to TRBD1. Trimming cost V 11 bases and J 5 bases; bases outside gene matches: 11. The CDR3 has 14 residues. Germline lookup yields CDR1 MNHNY and CDR2 SVGAGI (reference sequence). Here the CDR3 reads CASSYRGENEKLFF. The CDR3 DNA reads TGTGCCTCCTCCTACAGGGGCGAGAATGAAAAACTGTTTTTT.

CDR3 coding DNA: TGTGCCAGCAGCTCCCGGACAGGGGATGTCACTGAAGCTTTCTTT. Protein product: CASSSRTGDVTEAFF. This chain links TRBV28 with TRBJ1-1; 9 nucleotides agree with TRBD1. From germline, CDR1 is MDHEN and CDR2 SYDVKM. CDR3 length equals 15 residues. V lost 6 bases to trimming and J lost 4 bases; unmatched junction nucleotides: 9.

This chain links TRBV24-1 with TRBJ2-7, with 12 bases identical to TRBD2. The CDR3 has 15 amino acids. Germline-derived CDR1 and CDR2 are KGHDR and SFDVKD. With V trimmed by 0 bases and J by 6 bases, 2 bases remained unmatched. The CDR3 loop reads CATSDLGLAGSEQYF. CDR3 coding DNA: TGTGCCACCAGTGATTTGGGACTAGCGGGATCCGAGCAGTACTTC.

This clone was observed a single time. J is TRBJ2-1 and V is TRBV7-2, with 8 bases lining up with TRBD2. This CDR3 is 16 amino acids long. CDR1 and CDR2 (germline): SGHTA, FQGNSA. Trimming removed 5 bases from V and 0 bases from J; junction bases left unmatched: 6. The CDR3 protein is CASSVQSGSSYNEQFF. The CDR3 nucleotides are TGTGCCAGCAGCGTACAAAGCGGGAGCTCCTACAATGAGCAGTTCTTC. The full variable domain, completed using reference TRBV7-2 and TRBJ2-1, is GAGVSQSPSNKVTEKGKDVELRCDPISGHTALYWYRQSLGQGLEFLIYFQGNSAPDKSGLPSDRFSAERTGGSVSTLTIQRTQQEDSAVYLCASSVQSGSSYNEQFFGPGTRLTVL.

The chain employs TRBV9 and TRBJ1-4, with D tentatively TRBD1 (5 bases). The V end lost 7 bases, the J end lost 3 bases, and 13 bases lay between the germline ends. CDR1 is SGDLS, CDR2 YYNGEE, per germline. This CDR3 has 14 amino acids. The CDR3 DNA is TGTGCCAGCCCTCCAGGGTTGGCTAATGAAAAACTGTTTTTT. Protein sequence: CASPPGLANEKLFF.

The chain is built from TRBV9 and TRBJ1-5, with D uncertain. CDR3 length: 13 amino acids. V was clipped by 2 bases and J by 6 bases, with 9 bases between them. Germline assignment: CDR1 SGDLS and CDR2 YYNGEE. The CDR3 protein is CASSVSPGQPQHF. CDR3 coding DNA: TGTGCCAGCAGCGTTTCCCCCGGTCAGCCCCAGCATTTT.

V and J are TRBV27 and TRBJ2-1; 7 nucleotides align to TRBD1. CDR1 and CDR2 (germline): MNHEY, SMNVEV (reference sequence). V lost 6 bases and J lost 10; bases outside the gene matches: 12. This CDR3 has 14 residues. In DNA, the CDR3 is TGTGCCAGCAGCAAATATTCTACAGGGGAAGAGCAGTTCTTC. Protein sequence: CASSKYSTGEEQFF.